Shown below are 27 T cell receptor beta chains from a single sample sequenced in a study of shared clonotypes between healthy human individuals. Profiled with immunoSEQ multiplex PCR; TCRdb holds only in-frame clones, not every one. The sample contains approximately 500,000 clones, 60% to 80% of which appear only once. Material for sequencing was PBMCs. The source is a woman in her forties in good health. Some clones in this sample may be carry-over from other donors' samples.

This clone was observed once. The rearrangement joins TRBV6-5 to TRBJ2-7; D is unresolved. The V gene lost 10 bases and the J gene lost 6 bases, with 13 bases spanning the gap. Germline V gene sequence: CDR1 MNHEY, CDR2 SVGAGI. CDR3 length: 11 amino acids. In nucleotides, the CDR3 is TGTGCCACCGGCGAAATTTCCGAGCAGTACTTC. Its translation: CATGEISEQYF.

In its sample, this clone was seen once. The chain carries TRBV4-2 and TRBJ2-7; D may be TRBD2 (6 bases). The length of the CDR3 is 15 residues. Germline CDR1 is LGHNA and CDR2 is YNFKEQ. V lost 4 bases, J lost 3 bases, and 16 bases lay in between. CDR3 DNA: TGTGCCAGCAGCCTTCGTATTAGCGGTGACTACGAGCAGTACTTC. Translating it yields CASSLRISGDYEQYF.

This clone showed up just a few times. The chain uses TRBV19 and TRBJ1-1, with D perhaps TRBD1 (5 bases). Trimming took 3 bases from V and 1 from J, leaving 9 bases between them. Germline CDR1 reads LNHDA; CDR2 reads SQIVND (reference sequence). This CDR3 is built from 14 residues. This chain's CDR3 is CASSIGGTNTEAFF. The CDR3 nucleotides are TGTGCCAGTAGTATTGGGGGGACGAACACTGAAGCTTTCTTT.

The chain links TRBV7-2 to TRBJ2-5, with D tentatively TRBD1 or TRBD2 (5 bases each). The CDR3 is 14 residues long. CDR1 and CDR2 (germline): SGHTA, FQGNSA. V dropped 1 base and J dropped 5 bases, with 11 bases sitting between them. CDR3: CASSLDQWGETQYF. The CDR3 DNA sequence: TGTGCCAGCAGCTTAGATCAATGGGGGGAGACCCAGTACTTC.

Concerning this clone: A much larger clonotype is one base distant, so this may be a read error. The chain combines TRBV11-2 with TRBJ2-7, with TRBD1 identical over 9 bases. The CDR3 totals 15 residues. Germline CDR1 and CDR2: SGHAT and FQNNGV. The CDR3 protein is CASSRGQGMPYGQYF. The CDR3 DNA follows: TGTGCCAGCAGCCGCGGACAGGGGATGCCCTACGGGCAGTACTTC.

V and J are TRBV4-2 and TRBJ1-5; tentative D call: TRBD1 (5 bases). The CDR3 is made up of 15 amino acids. Trimming removed 2 bases at V and 5 bases at J, with 13 bases between. Per the germline V gene, CDR1 is LGHNA and CDR2 is YNFKEQ. The CDR3 region is CASSQREGGDQPQHF. The CDR3 nucleotides read TGTGCCAGCAGCCAACGGGAGGGAGGGGATCAGCCCCAGCATTTT.

Turning to this clone: Additional DNA sequences in this sample encode the identical CDR3. J is TRBJ2-2 and V is TRBV2; possibly TRBD1 for D (5 bases). The CDR3 extends over 14 amino acids. Germline assignment: CDR1 SNHLY and CDR2 FYNNEI. The V gene lost 8 bases and the J gene lost 0 bases, with 10 bases spanning the gap. As DNA, the CDR3 is TGTGCCAGCGCTGACAGTGCGAACACCGGGGAGCTGTTTTTT. Protein sequence: CASADSANTGELFF.

The CDR3 coding sequence is TGTGCCAGCAGCTCGGAACCCAGCTACGAGCAGTACTTC. Its protein product is CASSSEPSYEQYF. The rearrangement links TRBV5-4 to TRBJ2-7; the D is unclear. The CDR3 sequence is 13 residues long. Germline lookup yields CDR1 SGHNT and CDR2 YYREEE (reference sequence). Trimming took 3 bases from V and 3 from J, leaving 10 bases between them. Combining the CDR3 with reference TRBV5-4 and TRBJ2-7 gives the whole variable domain ETGVTQSPTHLIKTRGQQVTLRCSSQSGHNTVSWYQQALGQGPQFIFQYYREEENGRGNFPPRFSGLQFPNYSSELNVNALELDDSALYLCASSSEPSYEQYFGPGTRLTVT.

In its sample, this clone was seen once. The chain has TRBV4-1 and TRBJ1-1; D unclear. V was shortened by 1 base and J by 9 bases, with 9 bases between the two germline ends. This CDR3 region has 12 residues. The germline V gene encodes CDR1 MGHRA and CDR2 YSYEKL. CDR3 sequence: CASSQGASQAFF. The CDR3 region has the DNA TGCGCCAGCAGCCAAGGGGCAAGCCAAGCTTTCTTT.

This chain uses TRBV28 with TRBJ2-1; D is unclear. Trimming took 5 bases from V and 4 from J, leaving 6 bases between them. The CDR3 has 12 amino acids. Germline CDR1 MDHEN, CDR2 SYDVKM. For the CDR3, the DNA is TGTGCCAGCAGTAGAGTATACAATGAGCAGTTCTTC. It yields the protein CASSRVYNEQFF.

A remark on this clone: This likely traces to a read error, being one base from a far larger clone. The chain is built from TRBV30 and TRBJ1-1; D perhaps matches TRBD1 (6 bases). This CDR3 is 15 amino acids long. CDR1 and CDR2 (germline): GTSNPN, SVGIG (reference sequence). CDR3 sequence reads: CARSLGQKKNTEAFF. The DNA of the CDR3 is TGTGCCCGGAGCCTTGGACAGAAAAAGAACACTGAAGCTTTCTTT.

This clone was counted between two and nine times. The junction and the germline gene differ at one end; a read error may be behind it. This sequence joins TRBV5-1 and TRBJ1-2; no definite D call. Looked up from germline, CDR1 is SGHRS and CDR2 is YFSETQ. The CDR3 extends over 13 amino acids. CDR3: CASSLDLFYGYTF. CDR3 DNA: TGCGCCAGCAGTTTGGACCTCTTCTATGGCTACACCTTC.

The J gene is TRBJ1-5, the V gene TRBV5-4; maybe TRBD1 (5 bases). Trimming left V 3 bases short and J 0 bases short, with 22 bases between. This CDR3 spans 19 amino acids. Germline values: CDR1 SGHNT, CDR2 YYREEE (reference sequence). CDR3 amino acids: CASSSLGTTRAYSNQPQHF. The CDR3 nucleotides read TGTGCCAGCAGCTCACTGGGGACCACGCGGGCTTATAGCAATCAGCCCCAGCATTTT.

The table lists this clone with a few counts. V gene TRBV7-2 combines with J gene TRBJ2-6, with D perhaps TRBD1 (6 bases). V was shortened by 4 bases and J by 2 bases, with 6 bases between the two germline ends. This CDR3 has 14 amino acids. The germline V gene encodes CDR1 SGHTA and CDR2 FQGNSA. In DNA, the CDR3 is TGTGCCAGCAGCTCAGGGGCTGGGGCCAACGTCCTGACTTTC. This encodes CASSSGAGANVLTF.

The chain recombines TRBV6-5 with TRBJ1-1; weak D call: TRBD1 (6 bases). The V end lost 6 bases, the J end lost 5 bases, and 13 bases lay between the germline ends. Germline assignment: CDR1 MNHEY and CDR2 SVGAGI. This CDR3 has 13 amino acids. The CDR3 loop is CASRYRAETEAFF. DNA of the CDR3: TGTGCCAGCAGGTACAGGGCGGAGACTGAAGCTTTCTTT.

The chain employs TRBV18 and TRBJ1-5, with TRBD1 matching 10 bases. This CDR3 is 16 amino acids long. V was pared by 3 bases and J by 10 bases, with 12 bases of the junction left unmatched. CDR1 is KGHSH and CDR2 is LQKENI in the germline V gene. CDR3 protein: CASSPGTGAAVGPQHF. DNA for the CDR3: TGTGCCAGCTCACCGGGGACAGGGGCCGCTGTAGGTCCCCAGCATTTT.

The gene calls are TRBV7-2 and TRBJ2-1; a weak D match, TRBD2 (6 bases). Germline values: CDR1 SGHTA, CDR2 FQGNSA. V dropped 2 bases and J dropped 4 bases, with 12 bases sitting between them. This CDR3 contains 15 residues. The CDR3 is CASSLREMTYNEQFF. In nucleotides, the CDR3 is TGTGCCAGCAGCTTACGGGAGATGACGTACAATGAGCAGTTCTTC.

This clone was seen only once. This chain joins TRBV27 and TRBJ1-5; D gene uncertain. The germline V gene encodes CDR1 MNHEY and CDR2 SMNVEV (reference sequence). Trimming cost V 2 bases and J 0 bases, with 8 bases left between them. This CDR3 comprises 15 residues. CDR3 DNA sequence: TGTGCCAGCAGTTTAGGTCAGACTAGCAATCAGCCCCAGCATTTT. It codes for CASSLGQTSNQPQHF.

CDR3: CAWSSGYQETQYF. The CDR3 DNA follows: TGTGCCTGGAGTTCCGGGTACCAAGAGACCCAGTACTTC. The chain couples TRBV30 to TRBJ2-5; no clear D gene. The germline gives CDR1 GTSNPN, CDR2 SVGIG (reference sequence). V was shortened by 2 bases and J by 0 bases, with 7 bases between the two germline ends. The length of the CDR3 is 13 residues.

Note on this clone: An end of the junction differs from the germline gene, which may be a read error. The sample carries other DNA sequences with the same CDR3. J is TRBJ1-5 and V is TRBV5-4, with D unclear. This CDR3 comprises 15 residues. The germline gives CDR1 SGHNT, CDR2 YYREEE (reference sequence). The chain's CDR3 is CASSSWGDRNQPQHF. DNA for the CDR3: TGTGCCAGCAGCTCCTGGGGAGATCGCAATCAGCCTCAGCATTTT.

The chain's CDR3 is CASSLRTGDISGNTIYF. In DNA, the CDR3 is TGTGCCAGCTCACTCCGGACAGGGGACATATCTGGAAACACCATATATTTT. This chain links TRBV18 with TRBJ1-3, with TRBD1 matching 9 bases. CDR1 KGHSH and CDR2 LQKENI come from the germline V gene. The ends lost 4 bases at V and 1 base at J; junction bases unmatched: 8. The CDR3 runs 17 residues.

The rearrangement joins TRBV25-1 to TRBJ2-6, with unresolved D. CDR1 and CDR2 (germline): MGHDK, SYGVNS. V lost 8 bases to trimming and J lost 0 bases, with 14 bases between them. CDR3 length equals 16 residues. The CDR3 here is CASEASLNSGANVLTF. The CDR3 DNA reads as TGTGCCAGCGAGGCCAGCCTCAACTCTGGGGCCAACGTCCTGACTTTC.

The chain combines TRBV4-3 with TRBJ2-2, with 14 bases matching TRBD2. The CDR3 totals 15 residues. V lost 5 bases to trimming and J lost 6 bases; unmatched junction nucleotides: 2. The germline V gene encodes CDR1 LGHNA and CDR2 YSLEER. The CDR3: CASSATSGRAGELFF. DNA for the CDR3: TGCGCCAGCAGCGCGACTAGCGGGAGGGCCGGGGAGCTGTTTTTT.

CDR3 DNA: TGTGCCAGCAGCCCACTTCCGGGAGGGGACAATGAGCAGTTCTTC. This encodes CASSPLPGGDNEQFF. This chain connects TRBV7-9 to TRBJ2-1, with TRBD2 matching 8 bases. From germline, CDR1 is SEHNR and CDR2 FQNEAQ (reference sequence). V was pared by 5 bases and J by 5 bases, with 8 bases of the junction left unmatched. The CDR3 has 15 amino acids.

This clone turned up a few times. This chain joins TRBV18 and TRBJ1-1; D uncertain. Deletions cut 9 bases from V and 1 base from J, with 12 bases between. The CDR3 runs to 13 residues. CDR1 is KGHSH and CDR2 is LQKENI in the germline V gene. CDR3 in amino acids: CASSLGWNTEAFF. The CDR3 nucleotides are TGTGCCAGTTCCCTCGGCTGGAACACTGAAGCTTTCTTT.

This clone was found a few times. The chain employs TRBV10-3 and TRBJ2-7; 9 bases are shared with TRBD2. The germline gives CDR1 ENHRY, CDR2 SYGVKD. The V and J ends lost 5 bases and 4 bases, in that order; junction bases with no gene match: 12. The CDR3 contains 16 residues. The CDR3 region is CAISPPESSGTYEQYF. CDR3 coding DNA: TGTGCCATCAGTCCCCCCGAGTCTAGCGGGACTTACGAGCAGTACTTC.

This chain links TRBV5-6 with TRBJ2-1; TRBD1 matches at 7 bases. The CDR3 loop spans 15 amino acids. CDR1 is SGHDT and CDR2 is YYEEEE in the germline V gene. J gave up 6 bases and V 0 bases, and 6 bases lay outside the gene matches. CDR3 sequence: CASSLEPGQINEQFF. CDR3 DNA sequence: TGTGCCAGCAGCTTGGAACCGGGACAGATCAATGAGCAGTTCTTC.